The next 26 T cell receptor beta chains were all read from a single sample in a study of OX40 agonist ivuxolimab in advanced cancers. Produced via immunoSEQ multiplex PCR; TCRdb's table is partial and in-frame only. This sample has roughly 70,000 clones, with less than 85% found just once. The source material was CD4+ or CD8+ T cells sorted from blood, sampled in a trial of the OX40 agonist ivuxolimab. The receptor source for this set is an adult with an advanced solid tumor such as melanoma, head and neck, liver or kidney cancer.

This rearrangement joins TRBV7-8 to TRBJ2-7, with unresolved D. CDR3 size: 12 residues. The germline V and J ends were trimmed by 5 bases and 4 bases, with 9 bases remaining between them. The germline V gene encodes CDR1 SGHVS and CDR2 FQNEAQ. Here the CDR3 DNA reads TGTGCCAGCAGCCTAGACTTTTACGAGCAGTACTTC. Its translation is CASSLDFYEQYF.

V and J are TRBV7-9 and TRBJ2-3, with D perhaps matching TRBD1 (5 bases). Trimming cost V 2 bases and J 13 bases, with 19 bases left between them. There are 14 residues in the CDR3. CDR1 is SEHNR, CDR2 FQNEAQ, per germline (reference sequence). In DNA, the CDR3 is TGTGCCAGCAGCTTATTCGTTGTCGGTCTGGACAAGTATTTT. This translates into CASSLFVVGLDKYF.

The sample holds one count of this clone. The rearrangement joins TRBV5-6 to TRBJ2-7; 8 bases are a match to TRBD1. V dropped 2 bases and J dropped 0; count of bases not matched to a gene: 4. The CDR3 consists of 15 residues. CDR1 and CDR2 from the germline V gene are SGHDT and YYEEEE. CDR3 region: CASSLQQGVSYEQYF. CDR3 DNA sequence: TGTGCCAGCAGCTTACAACAGGGGGTCTCCTACGAGCAGTACTTC.

CDR3 amino acids: CASSSLQGHYGYTF. As DNA, the CDR3 is TGTGCCAGCAGTTCCCTCCAGGGGCATTATGGCTACACCTTC. The rearrangement links TRBV6-5 to TRBJ1-2, with D possibly TRBD1 on 6 matching bases. Germline CDR1 reads MNHEY; CDR2 reads SVGAGI. Trimming stripped 4 bases from V and 5 bases from J, with 14 bases between. The CDR3 covers 14 residues.

This clone occurred a few times. The chain links TRBV28 to TRBJ2-7; maybe TRBD2 (6 bases). Trimming cost V 3 bases and J 7 bases, with 16 bases left between them. In germline, CDR1 is MDHEN, CDR2 SYDVKM. The CDR3 is 14 residues long. The CDR3 nucleotides read TGTGCCAGCAGTTTTTTGGCGGGGTCTCAGGAGCAGTACTTC. Encoded protein: CASSFLAGSQEQYF.

The chain links TRBV2 to TRBJ2-5, with D unclear. The length of the CDR3 is 15 residues. Per germline, CDR1 SNHLY and CDR2 FYNNEI. V lost 4 bases and J 4 bases, leaving 16 bases between the germline ends. Written as DNA, the CDR3 is TGTGCCAGCAGTGCCAGCGCGCAAGGGCTAGAGACCCAGTACTTC. Amino acid sequence: CASSASAQGLETQYF.

The gene calls are TRBV9 and TRBJ2-5, with 7 bases lining up with TRBD1. Germline V lookup: CDR1 SGDLS, CDR2 YYNGEE. J gave up 5 bases and V 0 bases, and 7 bases lay outside the gene matches. The CDR3 is 15 amino acids. CDR3 nucleotides: TGTGCCAGCAGCGTAGGGGACAGAGCTCTGGAGACCCAGTACTTC. It encodes CASSVGDRALETQYF.

The chain recombines TRBV19 with TRBJ2-1, with 11 bases identical to TRBD2. The junction had 8 bases not matched to a gene; V was cut back by 5 bases and J by 8 bases. CDR3 length: 15 residues. Germline V gene lookup returns CDR1 LNHDA and CDR2 SQIVND (reference sequence). The DNA for the CDR3 is TGTGCCAGTAGTGGCTTAGCGGGGGGGCTGGATGAGCAGTTCTTC. This encodes CASSGLAGGLDEQFF.

CDR3 residues: CASGPSYNEQFF. For the CDR3, the DNA is TGTGCCAGTGGACCCTCCTACAATGAGCAGTTCTTC. The V and J genes are TRBV6-6 and TRBJ2-1; no clear D. V was shortened by 9 bases and J by 0 bases, with 6 bases between the two germline ends. Germline V gene sequence: CDR1 MNHNY, CDR2 SVGAGI (reference sequence). This CDR3 has 12 amino acids.

This sequence joins TRBV5-1 and TRBJ1-2; tentatively, D is TRBD1 (5 bases). Germline V CDR1 and CDR2: SGHRS, YFSETQ. Trimming left V 3 bases short and J 8 bases short, with 14 bases between. The CDR3 length is 13 residues. The CDR3 spells CASSWGPAEGYTF. The CDR3, as DNA: TGCGCCAGCAGCTGGGGCCCCGCGGAAGGCTACACCTTC.

V gene TRBV2 combines with J gene TRBJ1-5; D call uncertain. The germline V gene encodes CDR1 SNHLY and CDR2 FYNNEI. The ends were cut back, 7 bases at V and 0 bases at J, with 13 bases in the middle. The length of the CDR3 is 15 residues. This chain's CDR3 is CASKDGFYSNQPQHF. CDR3 in DNA: TGTGCCAGCAAGGACGGCTTCTATAGCAATCAGCCCCAGCATTTT.

V and J are TRBV15 and TRBJ1-3; D is unresolved. Deletions cut 5 bases from V and 0 bases from J, with 8 bases between. The CDR3 has 14 amino acids. Germline CDR1 is LNHNV and CDR2 is YYDKDF (reference sequence). CDR3 amino acids: CATSPQRSGNTIYF. CDR3 sequence (DNA): TGTGCCACCAGCCCTCAACGCTCTGGAAACACCATATATTTT.

V is TRBV5-1 and J is TRBJ1-4, with D unclear. CDR1 and CDR2 (germline): SGHRS, YFSETQ. The CDR3 loop spans 16 amino acids. V was pared by 0 bases and J by 4 bases, with 13 bases between. CDR3 in amino acids: CASSLEIGRINEKLFF. CDR3 nucleotides: TGCGCCAGCAGCTTGGAGATCGGGCGGATTAATGAAAAACTGTTTTTT.

The genes are TRBV2 and TRBJ2-5; tentative D call: TRBD2 (7 bases). Germline loops: CDR1 SNHLY, CDR2 FYNNEI. V lost 3 bases to trimming and J lost 4 bases, with 12 bases between them. The CDR3 length is 14 residues. The CDR3 protein is CASSEGGARETQYF. For the CDR3, the DNA is TGTGCCAGCAGTGAGGGGGGGGCAAGAGAGACCCAGTACTTC.

As concerns this clone: The germline gene is not matched at one end of the junction; a read error may be the cause. The chain joins TRBV10-3 to TRBJ1-4; 7 nucleotides match TRBD1. CDR1 ENHRY and CDR2 SYGVKD come from the germline V gene. The CDR3 loop spans 15 amino acids. DNA of the CDR3: TGTGCCAGTGGTCGGACAGGAGGTTCTAAGGAAAAACTGTTTTTT. Amino acids: CASGRTGGSKEKLFF.

The V call is TRBV2, the J call TRBJ1-1; D might be TRBD1 (6 bases). Deletions cut 6 bases from V and 3 bases from J, with 17 bases between. Germline values: CDR1 SNHLY, CDR2 FYNNEI. CDR3 size: 15 residues. The CDR3 DNA follows: TGTGCCAGCAGGTACGAGGGGGGTATGGACACTGAAGCTTTCTTT. This translates into CASRYEGGMDTEAFF.

V is TRBV19 and J is TRBJ2-1; TRBD2 agrees at 15 bases. The V gene end was trimmed by 7 bases and the J gene end by 8 bases; junction bases not matched to a gene: 9. The CDR3 is 16 residues long. Germline CDR1 and CDR2: LNHDA and SQIVND (reference sequence). The CDR3 bases are TGTGCCAGTAAGGTGAGGGGACTAGCGGGAGGCCATGAGCAGTTCTTC. As protein: CASKVRGLAGGHEQFF.

The V and J genes are TRBV19 and TRBJ2-1; D is perhaps TRBD1 (5 bases). Germline V lookup: CDR1 LNHDA, CDR2 SQIVND (reference sequence). This CDR3 region has 14 residues. Deletions cut 6 bases from V and 6 bases from J, with 15 bases between. CDR3 protein: CASRGRLNRNEQFF. The CDR3 DNA reads TGTGCCAGTAGGGGGCGGCTAAACCGCAATGAGCAGTTCTTC.

This clone occurred a few times. The V and J genes are TRBV2 and TRBJ2-6, with 8 bases matching TRBD1. The CDR3 length is 17 residues. The V gene's germline CDR1 is SNHLY and CDR2 FYNNEI. The V segment lost 8 bases and the J segment 1 base; nucleotides outside the gene matches: 10. The CDR3 reads CASGPPTGVSGANVLTF. In DNA, the CDR3 is TGTGCCAGCGGACCTCCGACAGGGGTGTCTGGGGCCAACGTCCTGACTTTC.

The V gene is TRBV5-5, the J gene TRBJ2-7; perhaps TRBD2 as D (5 bases). Germline V gene lookup returns CDR1 SGHKS and CDR2 YYEKEE (reference sequence). V lost 3 bases, J lost 4 bases, and 14 bases lay in between. The CDR3 covers 14 residues. The DNA for the CDR3 is TGTGCCAGCAGCTCCCCTGCAAGAGGGTACGAGCAGTACTTC. This encodes CASSSPARGYEQYF. Complete variable domain (other parts from reference TRBV5-5 and TRBJ2-7): DAGVTQSPTHLIKTRGQQVTLRCSPISGHKSVSWYQQVLGQGPQFIFQYYEKEERGRGNFPDRFSARQFPNYSSELNVNALLLGDSALYLCASSSPARGYEQYFGPGTRLTVT.

This clone was observed a handful of times. The chain links TRBV7-9 to TRBJ2-5; D not certain. Germline CDR1 reads SEHNR; CDR2 reads FQNEAQ (reference sequence). This CDR3 is built from 16 residues. Trimming shortened V by 5 bases and J by 1 base, and 17 bases separated the two germline ends. The CDR3 DNA is TGTGCCAGCAGCCCCGACGGGCCCGGCCTCCAAGAGACCCAGTACTTC. Translating gives CASSPDGPGLQETQYF. Supplemented by reference TRBV7-9 and TRBJ2-5, the full variable domain reads DTGVSQNPRHKITKRGQNVTFRCDPISEHNRLYWYRQTLGQGPEFLTYFQNEAQLEKSRLLSDRFSAERPKGSFSTLEIQRTEQGDSAMYLCASSPDGPGLQETQYFGPGTRLLVL.

V is TRBV6-5 and J is TRBJ1-5; 9 positions agree with TRBD1. The length of the CDR3 is 15 residues. Losses at the gene ends were 6 bases for V and 4 bases for J; bases not matched to a gene: 7. Per the germline V gene, CDR1 is MNHEY and CDR2 is SVGAGI. Written as DNA, the CDR3 is TGTGCCAGCAGATCCCTGGGGACAGGGAATCAGCCCCAGCATTTT. Its translation: CASRSLGTGNQPQHF.

As DNA, the CDR3 is TGTGCCAGCTCAACAAGGGACAGCTATGGCTACACCTTC. Translated, it gives CASSTRDSYGYTF. This rearrangement joins TRBV18 to TRBJ1-2; 7 positions match TRBD1. The V segment lost 5 bases and the J segment 4 bases; nucleotides outside the gene matches: 4. The CDR3 sequence is 13 residues long. Germline-derived CDR1 and CDR2 are KGHSH and LQKENI.

The sample holds one count of this clone. This chain joins TRBV5-1 and TRBJ2-7; a possible D gene is TRBD1 (6 bases). In germline, CDR1 is SGHRS, CDR2 YFSETQ. Trimming took off 2 bases at V and 0 bases at J, with 6 bases between the two ends. This CDR3 region has 13 residues. The CDR3 DNA sequence: TGCGCCAGCAGCTTCAGGGGCTCCTACGAGCAGTACTTC. Translating gives CASSFRGSYEQYF.

V gene TRBV5-4 combines with J gene TRBJ1-2; D is unclear. V was shortened by 4 bases and J by 7 bases, with 17 bases between the two germline ends. The length of the CDR3 is 14 residues. Per germline, CDR1 SGHNT and CDR2 YYREEE (reference sequence). Written as DNA, the CDR3 is TGTGCCAGCAGCCCAGTGGGGAAAGGTAGTGGCTACACCTTC. Protein sequence: CASSPVGKGSGYTF.

This chain joins TRBV18 and TRBJ2-7; the match to TRBD1 covers 8 bases. J gave up 5 bases and V 3 bases, and 3 bases lay outside the gene matches. CDR3 length equals 13 residues. Germline V gene lookup returns CDR1 KGHSH and CDR2 LQKENI. CDR3 nucleotides: TGTGCCAGCTCACCGGACAGGGCCCACGAGCAGTACTTC. Translation gives CASSPDRAHEQYF.